The T cell receptor beta chain under discussion was sequenced for a study of T cell repertoires in cytomegalovirus infection. Study-wide background: The authors used CMV epitopes that were HLA-C-restricted (recently identified) and HLA-B-restricted (well studied). CMV infection and matching HLA type were both indicated by public TCR beta signatures. Broader study findings: Pooled public TCR beta family frequency picked out CMV carriers with the relevant HLA.

As concerns this clonotype: Its antigen is not identified.

TCRdb independently ran MiXCR on the reads; one entry per CDR3 protein. The data hold 450,000 to 600,000 distinct CDR3 sequences, with 33% observed a single time. This CDR3 region has 12 residues. Trimming left V 3 bases short and J 13 bases short, with 10 bases between. This TCR was sampled from a human donor in good health (CMV status not recorded). Some clones in this sample may be carry-over from other donors' samples. Source: cultured PBMCs, taken from culture after CMV antigen stimulation. The rearrangement links TRBV12-3 or TRBV12-4 to TRBJ1-6; D unresolved. CDR3 bases: TGTGCCAGCAGTTTCCCGCGCGGCCCCCTCCACTTT. This gives the protein CASSFPRGPLHF.